A selection of T cell receptor beta chains follows, all from one sample in a study of blood T cell repertoires in COVID-19. The table came from immunoSEQ multiplex PCR; TCRdb's copy has only in-frame clones and leaves some out. The sample holds 35,000 to 50,000 clones, 91% seen once. The sequencing input was peripheral blood. These receptors originate from a man over 45 with active COVID-19. CDR3s include the opening cysteine and the closing phenylalanine or tryptophan. Fields, in order: clone size, J gene, CDR3 length, D gene, V gene, CDR3 protein, CDR3 DNA. The D gene is left open where the match is weak. The size of a clone is reported for some rows only, either as once, few or many, or as a class for expanded clones.

clone_size: NA; j_call: TRBJ2-7; cdr3_length: 15; d_call: TRBD2; v_call: TRBV7-6; cdr3_aa: CASSHWAGGPYEQYF; cdr3_nt: TGTGCCAGCAGCCATTGGGCGGGAGGCCCCTACGAGCAGTACTTC
clone_size: NA; j_call: TRBJ2-3; cdr3_length: 16; d_call: NA; v_call: TRBV7-2; cdr3_aa: CASSNFYGMNTDTQYF; cdr3_nt: TGTGCCAGCAGCAACTTCTACGGGATGAACACAGATACGCAGTATTTT
clone_size: once; j_call: TRBJ2-5; cdr3_length: 15; d_call: NA; v_call: TRBV30; cdr3_aa: CAWSLLQGYQETQYF; cdr3_nt: TGTGCCTGGAGTCTTCTTCAGGGGTACCAAGAGACCCAGTACTTC
clone_size: NA; j_call: TRBJ2-5; cdr3_length: 12; d_call: NA; v_call: TRBV7-2; cdr3_aa: CASSFDRETQYF; cdr3_nt: TGTGCCAGCAGCTTCGACAGGGAGACCCAGTACTTC
clone_size: NA; j_call: TRBJ2-7; cdr3_length: 14; d_call: NA; v_call: TRBV2; cdr3_aa: CASSDERSSYEQYF; cdr3_nt: TGTGCCAGCAGTGACGAGCGGAGCTCCTACGAGCAGTACTTC
clone_size: few; j_call: TRBJ1-1; cdr3_length: 15; d_call: TRBD1; v_call: TRBV11-2; cdr3_aa: CASSLIGTGDTEAFF; cdr3_nt: TGTGCCAGCAGCTTAATTGGGACAGGGGACACTGAAGCTTTCTTT
clone_size: NA; j_call: TRBJ1-2; cdr3_length: 12; d_call: NA; v_call: TRBV2; cdr3_aa: CASSDIPRGGTF; cdr3_nt: TGTGCCAGCAGTGATATACCTAGAGGGGGCACCTTC
clone_size: NA; j_call: TRBJ1-2; cdr3_length: 14; d_call: NA; v_call: TRBV5-6; cdr3_aa: CASSFITGNYGYTF; cdr3_nt: TGTGCCAGCAGCTTCATTACGGGAAACTATGGCTACACCTTC
clone_size: NA; j_call: TRBJ2-3; cdr3_length: 12; d_call: NA; v_call: TRBV12-5; cdr3_aa: CASGLALDTQYF; cdr3_nt: TGTGCTAGTGGTTTAGCGTTAGATACGCAGTATTTT
clone_size: once; j_call: TRBJ2-4; cdr3_length: 14; d_call: TRBD2; v_call: TRBV7-8; cdr3_aa: CASSLEASGSGQYF; cdr3_nt: TGTGCCAGCAGCTTAGAGGCTAGCGGGAGTGGCCAGTACTTC